What follows describes a single T cell receptor (beta chain). This CDR3 is 13 amino acids long. The V gene lost 6 bases and the J gene lost 4 bases, with 13 bases spanning the gap. Germline CDR1 and CDR2: MDHEN and SYDVKM. The table came from immunoSEQ multiplex PCR; TCRdb's copy has only in-frame clones and leaves some out. The sample shows tens of thousands of clones, about 91% of them seen only once. This record comes from a study of T cells after somatic rescue of genetic block. Sequencing was done on a sample of peripheral blood mononuclear cells (PBMCs). This receptor was obtained from a man in his forties. This sequence joins TRBV28 and TRBJ2-7; tentatively, D is TRBD1 or TRBD2 (6 bases each). The CDR3 spells CASRGGVSYEQYF. CDR3 bases: TGTGCCAGCAGGGGGGGCGTGAGTTACGAGCAGTACTTC.